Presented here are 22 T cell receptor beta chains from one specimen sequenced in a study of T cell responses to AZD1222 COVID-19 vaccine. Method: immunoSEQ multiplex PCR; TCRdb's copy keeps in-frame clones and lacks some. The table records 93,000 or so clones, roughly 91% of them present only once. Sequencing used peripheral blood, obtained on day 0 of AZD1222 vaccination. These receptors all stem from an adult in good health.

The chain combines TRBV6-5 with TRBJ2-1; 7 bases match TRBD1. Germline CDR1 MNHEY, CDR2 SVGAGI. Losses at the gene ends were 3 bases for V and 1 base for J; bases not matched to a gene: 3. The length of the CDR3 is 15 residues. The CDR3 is CASSYRDSSYNEQFF. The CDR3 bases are TGTGCCAGCAGTTATCGGGACAGTTCCTACAATGAGCAGTTCTTC.

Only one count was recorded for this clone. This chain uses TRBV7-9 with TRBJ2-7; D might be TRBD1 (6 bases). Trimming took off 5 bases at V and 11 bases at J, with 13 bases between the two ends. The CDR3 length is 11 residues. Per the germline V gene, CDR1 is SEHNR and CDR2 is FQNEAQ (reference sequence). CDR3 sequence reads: CASSGTTGKYF. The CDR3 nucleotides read TGTGCCAGCAGCGGGACGACAGGAAAGTACTTC.

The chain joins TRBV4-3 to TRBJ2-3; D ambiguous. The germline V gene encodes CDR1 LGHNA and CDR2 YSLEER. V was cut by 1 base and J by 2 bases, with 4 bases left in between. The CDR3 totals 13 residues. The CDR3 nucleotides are TGCGCCAGCAGCCAAGGAGCCACAGATACGCAGTATTTT. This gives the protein CASSQGATDTQYF.

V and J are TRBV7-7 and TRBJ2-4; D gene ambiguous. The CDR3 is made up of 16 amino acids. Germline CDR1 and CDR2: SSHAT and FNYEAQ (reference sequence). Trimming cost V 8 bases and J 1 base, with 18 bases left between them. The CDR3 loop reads CASGSGVWAAKNIQYF. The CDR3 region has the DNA TGTGCCAGCGGTTCCGGCGTGTGGGCTGCCAAAAACATTCAGTACTTC.

CDR3 sequence (DNA): TGTGCCAGCAGCTCCGGAGGAAAGAACACCGGGGAGCTGTTTTTT. It is translated as CASSSGGKNTGELFF. The rearrangement uses TRBV11-3 and TRBJ2-2; TRBD2 might be the D (5 bases). The V gene's germline CDR1 is SGHNT and CDR2 YENEEA. The CDR3 length is 15 residues. Trimming pared 4 bases from V and 1 base from J, leaving 10 bases between.

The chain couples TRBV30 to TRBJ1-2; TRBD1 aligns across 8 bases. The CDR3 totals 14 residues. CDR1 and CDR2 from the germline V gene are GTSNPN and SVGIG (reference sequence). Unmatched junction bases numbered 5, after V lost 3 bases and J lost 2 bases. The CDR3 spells CAWRTRQGNYGYTF. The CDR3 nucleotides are TGTGCCTGGAGGACTCGACAGGGGAACTATGGCTACACCTTC.

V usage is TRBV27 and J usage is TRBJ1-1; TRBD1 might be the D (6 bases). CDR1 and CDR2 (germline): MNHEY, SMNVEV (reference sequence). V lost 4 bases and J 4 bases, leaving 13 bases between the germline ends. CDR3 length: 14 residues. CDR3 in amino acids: CASSYRDTTTEAFF. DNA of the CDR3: TGTGCCAGCAGTTACCGGGACACCACCACTGAAGCTTTCTTT.

CDR3 residues: CASSLYSKVAGQETQYF. CDR3 DNA: TGTGCCAGCAGTTTGTATAGTAAGGTAGCGGGTCAAGAGACCCAGTACTTC. The chain joins TRBV28 to TRBJ2-5, with 7 nucleotides matching TRBD2. This CDR3 is built from 17 residues. Germline values: CDR1 MDHEN, CDR2 SYDVKM. Germline trimming cut 3 bases from V and 2 bases from J; bases unmatched to any gene: 12.

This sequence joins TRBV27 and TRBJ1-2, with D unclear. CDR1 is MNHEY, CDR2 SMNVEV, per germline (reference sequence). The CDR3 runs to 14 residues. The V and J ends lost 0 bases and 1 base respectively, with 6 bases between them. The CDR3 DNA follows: TGTGCCAGCAGTTTATCGAGGGTTAACTATGGCTACACCTTC. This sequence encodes CASSLSRVNYGYTF.

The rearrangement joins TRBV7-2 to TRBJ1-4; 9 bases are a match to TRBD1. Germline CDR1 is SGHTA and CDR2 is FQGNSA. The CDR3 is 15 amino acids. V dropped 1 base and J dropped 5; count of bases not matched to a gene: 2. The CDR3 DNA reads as TGTGCCAGCAGCTTAGGGGGGACAGGGAATGAAAAACTGTTTTTT. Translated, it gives CASSLGGTGNEKLFF.

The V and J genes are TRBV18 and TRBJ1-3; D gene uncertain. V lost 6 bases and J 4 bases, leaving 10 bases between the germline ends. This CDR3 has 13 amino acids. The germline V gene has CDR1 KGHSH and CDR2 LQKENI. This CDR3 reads CASSPPGGNTIYF. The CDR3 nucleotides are TGTGCCAGCTCTCCCCCTGGGGGAAACACCATATATTTT.

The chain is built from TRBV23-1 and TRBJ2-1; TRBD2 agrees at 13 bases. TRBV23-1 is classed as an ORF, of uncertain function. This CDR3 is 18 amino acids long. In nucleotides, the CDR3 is TGCGTTTTTCCCCGGACTAGCGGGAGCCAGAGCGGGGCCGATGAGCAGTTCTTC. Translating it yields CVFPRTSGSQSGADEQFF.

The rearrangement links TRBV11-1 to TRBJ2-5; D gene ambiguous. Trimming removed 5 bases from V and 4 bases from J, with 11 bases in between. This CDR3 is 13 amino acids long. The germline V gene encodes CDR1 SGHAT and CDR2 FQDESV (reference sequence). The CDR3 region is CASSRQDIETQYF. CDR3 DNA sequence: TGTGCCAGCAGCCGCCAGGATATAGAGACCCAGTACTTC.

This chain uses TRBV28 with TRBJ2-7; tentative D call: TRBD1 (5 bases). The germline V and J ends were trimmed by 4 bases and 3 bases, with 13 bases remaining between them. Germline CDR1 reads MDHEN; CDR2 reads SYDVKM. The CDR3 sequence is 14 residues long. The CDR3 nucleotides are TGTGCCAGCAGTTCGCACCAGGGATACTACGAGCAGTACTTC. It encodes CASSSHQGYYEQYF.

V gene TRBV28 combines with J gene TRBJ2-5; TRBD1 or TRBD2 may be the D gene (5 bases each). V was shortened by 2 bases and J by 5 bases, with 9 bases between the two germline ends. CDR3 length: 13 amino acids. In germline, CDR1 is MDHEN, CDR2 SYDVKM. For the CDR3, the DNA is TGTGCCAGCAGTTTAAGGGGAGCGGAGACCCAGTACTTC. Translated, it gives CASSLRGAETQYF.

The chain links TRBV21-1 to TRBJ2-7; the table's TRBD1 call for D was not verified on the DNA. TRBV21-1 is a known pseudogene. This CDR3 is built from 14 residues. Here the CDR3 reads CASSATGHFYEQYF. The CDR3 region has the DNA TGTGCCAGCAGCGCAACGGGACATTTCTACGAGCAGTACTTC.

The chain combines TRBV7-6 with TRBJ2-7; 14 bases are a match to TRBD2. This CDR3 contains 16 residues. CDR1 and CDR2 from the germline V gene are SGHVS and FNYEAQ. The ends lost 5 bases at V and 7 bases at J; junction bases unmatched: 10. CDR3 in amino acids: CASSPDGTSGSGEQYF. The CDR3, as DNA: TGTGCCAGCAGCCCCGATGGGACTAGCGGGAGTGGGGAGCAGTACTTC.

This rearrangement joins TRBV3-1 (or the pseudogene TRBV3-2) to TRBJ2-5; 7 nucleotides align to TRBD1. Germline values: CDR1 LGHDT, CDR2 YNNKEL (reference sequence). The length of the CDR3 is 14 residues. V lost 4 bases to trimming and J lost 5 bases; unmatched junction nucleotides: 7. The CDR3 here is CASSLGQLLETQYF. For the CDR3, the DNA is TGTGCCAGCAGCCTGGGACAGCTATTGGAGACCCAGTACTTC.

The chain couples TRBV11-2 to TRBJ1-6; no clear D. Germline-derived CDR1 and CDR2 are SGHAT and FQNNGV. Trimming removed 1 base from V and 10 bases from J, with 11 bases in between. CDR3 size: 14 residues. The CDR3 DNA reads TGTGCCAGCAGCTTAGGGGTATCAAGATCACCCCTCCACTTT. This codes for CASSLGVSRSPLHF.

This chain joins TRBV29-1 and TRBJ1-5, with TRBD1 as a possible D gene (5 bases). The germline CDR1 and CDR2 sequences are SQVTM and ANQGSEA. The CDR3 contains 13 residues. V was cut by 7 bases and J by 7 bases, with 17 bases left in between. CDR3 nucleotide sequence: TGCAGCGCGAAAAGGACCGAGGGGCAGCCCCAGCATTTT. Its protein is CSAKRTEGQPQHF.

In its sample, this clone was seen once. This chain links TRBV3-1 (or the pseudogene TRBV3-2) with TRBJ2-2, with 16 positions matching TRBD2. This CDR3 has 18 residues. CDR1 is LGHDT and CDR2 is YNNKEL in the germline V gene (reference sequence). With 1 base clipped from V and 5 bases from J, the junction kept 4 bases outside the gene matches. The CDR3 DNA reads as TGTGCCAGCAGCCAAGGGGGACTAGCGGGAGGGCGGACCGGGGAGCTGTTTTTT. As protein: CASSQGGLAGGRTGELFF.

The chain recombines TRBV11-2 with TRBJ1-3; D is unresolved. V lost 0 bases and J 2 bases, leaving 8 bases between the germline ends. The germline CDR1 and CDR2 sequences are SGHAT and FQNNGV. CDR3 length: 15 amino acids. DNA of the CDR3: TGTGCCAGCAGCTTAGAGCGTCCCGCTGGAAACACCATATATTTT. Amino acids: CASSLERPAGNTIYF.